Presented here are 9 T cell receptor beta chains from one specimen sequenced in a study of beta chain features in type 1 diabetes. Study results and caveats: All four CD4+ subsets of Type 1 diabetes patients contained TCRB CDR3s that were moderately but significantly shorter.

Their specific antigens are unknown. Investigators reverse transcribed all isolated RNA, so they sequenced expressed TCRB transcripts. Some clones are missing from TCRdb's copy, which holds only in-frame ones; the method was immunoSEQ multiplex PCR. In the table there are 300,000 to 350,000 clones, 13% of which are singletons. Input material: naive CD4+ T cells from blood. These receptors came from a woman aged 18-35 years with type 1 diabetes.

V is TRBV7-6 and J is TRBJ1-1; maybe TRBD1 (5 bases). The CDR3 is 13 amino acids. The V and J ends lost 5 bases and 1 base respectively, with 8 bases between them. Germline CDR1 reads SGHVS; CDR2 reads FNYEAQ. CDR3 DNA: TGTGCCAGCAGCACACAGGAGAACACTGAAGCTTTCTTT. Translating gives CASSTQENTEAFF.

This clone was observed a handful of times. The chain recombines TRBV18 with TRBJ2-7; TRBD2 is a possible D gene (5 bases). The CDR3 has 15 amino acids. V was clipped by 6 bases and J by 4 bases, with 19 bases between them. CDR1 is KGHSH and CDR2 is LQKENI in the germline V gene. Here the CDR3 DNA reads TGTGCCAGCTCGGACTCCAGCAGTAGGGTTTACGAGCAGTACTTC. It translates to CASSDSSSRVYEQYF. Supplemented by reference TRBV18 and TRBJ2-7, the full variable domain reads NAGVMQNPRHLVRRRGQEARLRCSPMKGHSHVYWYRQLPEEGLKFMVYLQKENIIDESGMPKERFSAEFPKEGPSILRIQQVVRGDSAAYFCASSDSSSRVYEQYFGPGTRLTVT.

The chain uses TRBV6-5 and TRBJ2-7, with D possibly being TRBD1 (6 bases). CDR3 length equals 15 residues. CDR1 and CDR2 (germline): MNHEY, SVGAGI. V was trimmed by 6 bases and J by 6 bases, leaving 21 bases between them. CDR3 nucleotide sequence: TGTGCCAGCAGCCTACGCCCACAGGGACCCTTCGAGCAGTACGTC. It yields the protein CASSLRPQGPFEQYV.

Concerning this clone: The same CDR3 arises from other DNA sequences in this sample as well. The rearrangement uses TRBV10-3 and TRBJ2-5; TRBD1 aligns across 7 bases. CDR3 length: 15 residues. CDR1 ENHRY and CDR2 SYGVKD come from the germline V gene. J gave up 1 base and V 0 bases, and 2 bases lay outside the gene matches. DNA for the CDR3: TGTGCCATCAGTGAGTCCCCAGGGGGCCAAGAGACCCAGTACTTC. Protein: CAISESPGGQETQYF.

This clone was observed a handful of times. V and J are TRBV7-6 and TRBJ2-5; D gene unclear. V was clipped by 3 bases and J by 1 base, with 6 bases between them. The CDR3 runs to 13 residues. Germline CDR1 and CDR2: SGHVS and FNYEAQ. CDR3 region: CASSFEAQETQYF. The CDR3 nucleotides read TGTGCCAGCAGCTTCGAGGCCCAAGAGACCCAGTACTTC.

V and J are TRBV19 and TRBJ1-2; TRBD1 matches at 7 bases. The CDR3 is 13 residues long. J gave up 4 bases and V 6 bases, and 5 bases lay outside the gene matches. The germline CDR1 and CDR2 sequences are LNHDA and SQIVND (reference sequence). CDR3 loop: CASSRQGVYGYTF. The CDR3 region has the DNA TGTGCCAGTAGCAGACAGGGCGTCTATGGCTACACCTTC.

V usage is TRBV7-9 and J usage is TRBJ1-1; D gene unclear. The CDR3 totals 16 residues. The V gene's germline CDR1 is SEHNR and CDR2 FQNEAQ (reference sequence). V lost 4 bases and J 0 bases, leaving 15 bases between the germline ends. The CDR3 sequence: CASSSLGNRLNTEAFF. The CDR3 DNA reads as TGTGCCAGCAGCTCACTCGGTAACAGATTGAACACTGAAGCTTTCTTT.

The V gene is TRBV5-1, the J gene TRBJ2-3; no clear D. Trimming removed 5 bases from V and 4 bases from J, with 8 bases in between. The length of the CDR3 is 12 residues. In germline, CDR1 is SGHRS, CDR2 YFSETQ. In DNA, the CDR3 is TGCGCCAGCAGGAATGAGGCAGATACGCAGTATTTT. It yields the protein CASRNEADTQYF.

V usage is TRBV10-3 and J usage is TRBJ2-4; TRBD1 might be the D (6 bases). The ends were cut back, 11 bases at V and 0 bases at J, with 23 bases in the middle. The V gene's germline CDR1 is ENHRY and CDR2 SYGVKD. The CDR3 length is 17 residues. This chain's CDR3 is CAVEQGPTTLAKNIQYF. CDR3 nucleotide sequence: TGTGCCGTCGAACAGGGTCCCACAACCCTAGCCAAAAACATTCAGTACTTC.